This T cell receptor (beta chain) appears in the sequencing data of a study of T cells after somatic rescue of genetic block. Some clones are missing from TCRdb's copy, which holds only in-frame ones; the method was immunoSEQ multiplex PCR. Among tens of thousands of clones listed, 95% to 96% were seen once. The CDR3 is 17 amino acids. Germline-derived CDR1 and CDR2 are SNHLY and FYNNEI. Trimming took 2 bases from V and 0 from J, leaving 14 bases between them. This clone was observed a handful of times. This clonotype originated in a child less than two years old. The specimen sequenced was peripheral blood mononuclear cells (PBMCs). This chain links TRBV2 with TRBJ1-5; D ambiguous. The CDR3 region has the DNA TGTGCCAGCAGTGAAATTAAGACGCTTTATAGCAATCAGCCCCAGCATTTT. It encodes CASSEIKTLYSNQPQHF.